The 28 T cell receptor beta chains below all came from one sample that was sequenced in a study of T cell responses to AZD1222 COVID-19 vaccine. TCRdb's copy holds only in-frame clones and misses some; the assay was immunoSEQ multiplex PCR. The sample yields 85,000 to 130,000 clones, roughly 89% seen once. The source was peripheral blood, collected on day 0 of AZD1222 vaccination. The receptors shown here come from an adult in good health.

The V call is TRBV6-2 or TRBV6-3, the J call TRBJ2-1; 9 bases agree with TRBD2. Germline-derived CDR1 and CDR2 are MNHEY and SVGEGT. The V gene end was trimmed by 5 bases and the J gene end by 6 bases; junction bases not matched to a gene: 5. CDR3 length: 14 residues. The CDR3 reads CASSAGGRGNEQFF. The CDR3 DNA sequence: TGTGCCAGCAGTGCGGGGGGGCGAGGCAATGAGCAGTTCTTC.

The gene calls are TRBV5-4 and TRBJ2-1; no definite D call. The CDR3 extends over 15 amino acids. The V and J ends lost 1 base and 5 bases respectively, with 13 bases between them. CDR1 and CDR2 (germline): SGHNT, YYREEE (reference sequence). The CDR3 bases are TGTGCCAGCAGCTTGAGAACGTCCGGGCACAATGAGCAGTTCTTC. Protein product: CASSLRTSGHNEQFF.

The rearrangement uses TRBV27 and TRBJ1-2; TRBD1 matches 9 bases. The junction had 7 bases not matched to a gene; V was cut back by 6 bases and J by 2 bases. The CDR3 runs 15 residues. CDR1 is MNHEY, CDR2 SMNVEV, per germline (reference sequence). DNA of the CDR3: TGTGCCAGCAGACCCCGTGGACAGGGGAACTATGGCTACACCTTC. Protein sequence: CASRPRGQGNYGYTF.

The chain recombines TRBV7-8 with TRBJ1-3; D is ambiguous. The CDR3 spans 13 residues. With 4 bases removed from V and 2 bases from J, the gap between germline ends came to 6 bases. CDR1 is SGHVS and CDR2 is FQNEAQ in the germline V gene. The CDR3 nucleotides read TGTGCCAGCAGCTGGCACCCTGGAAACACCATATATTTT. This translates into CASSWHPGNTIYF.

CDR3 in amino acids: CASSAGFSYEQYF. CDR3 coding DNA: TGTGCCAGCAGCGCGGGATTCTCCTACGAGCAGTACTTC. V gene TRBV5-4 combines with J gene TRBJ2-7, with TRBD2 as a possible D gene (6 bases). The germline V gene has CDR1 SGHNT and CDR2 YYREEE (reference sequence). This CDR3 has 13 amino acids. Deletions cut 4 bases from V and 0 bases from J, with 8 bases between.

This clone has a single count. V gene TRBV6-1 combines with J gene TRBJ1-2, with D possibly TRBD1 on 6 matching bases. V dropped 1 base and J dropped 6 bases, with 9 bases sitting between them. Germline V lookup: CDR1 MNHNS, CDR2 SASEGT. This CDR3 is built from 13 residues. The chain's CDR3 is CASSEGWTDGYTF. The CDR3 region has the DNA TGTGCCAGCAGTGAAGGATGGACAGATGGCTACACCTTC.

The CDR3: CASSSFKGLAGNTIYF. The DNA for the CDR3 is TGTGCCAGCAGCTCTTTTAAGGGGCTCGCTGGAAACACCATATATTTT. This chain links TRBV7-9 with TRBJ1-3; TRBD1 is a possible D gene (5 bases). Germline-derived CDR1 and CDR2 are SEHNR and FQNEAQ (reference sequence). The CDR3 sequence is 16 residues long. V dropped 4 bases and J dropped 2 bases, with 15 bases sitting between them.

Regarding this clone: The sample contains more than one DNA sequence encoding this CDR3. The rearrangement uses TRBV18 and TRBJ1-5; D gene unclear. Trimming pared 3 bases from V and 4 bases from J, leaving 7 bases between. Germline CDR1 KGHSH, CDR2 LQKENI. The length of the CDR3 is 13 residues. CDR3 sequence reads: CASSPGRNQPQHF. CDR3 coding DNA: TGTGCCAGCTCACCCGGGAGGAATCAGCCCCAGCATTTT. The whole variable domain, filled in from reference TRBV18 and TRBJ1-5, reads NAGVMQNPRHLVRRRGQEARLRCSPMKGHSHVYWYRQLPEEGLKFMVYLQKENIIDESGMPKERFSAEFPKEGPSILRIQQVVRGDSAAYFCASSPGRNQPQHFGDGTRLSIL.

The V call is TRBV7-2, the J call TRBJ1-4, with no clear D. The V gene lost 1 base and the J gene lost 8 bases, with 14 bases spanning the gap. CDR3 length: 15 amino acids. Per the germline V gene, CDR1 is SGHTA and CDR2 is FQGNSA. The DNA for the CDR3 is TGTGCCAGCAGCTTAGTATCTGGGTTGGAGGAAAAACTGTTTTTT. This encodes CASSLVSGLEEKLFF.

This clone was seen more than once but under ten times. The genes are TRBV5-1 and TRBJ2-5; D gene uncertain. Germline assignment: CDR1 SGHRS and CDR2 YFSETQ. V lost 4 bases, J lost 1 base, and 14 bases lay in between. The CDR3 runs to 15 residues. The CDR3 nucleotides read TGCGCCAGCAGCCCTCCGCCCCCCGGCCAAGAGACCCAGTACTTC. This encodes CASSPPPPGQETQYF.

This clone appeared a single time. This chain links TRBV6-1 with TRBJ2-7, with D tentatively TRBD1 (5 bases). The germline V gene encodes CDR1 MNHNS and CDR2 SASEGT. This CDR3 has 12 residues. V dropped 2 bases and J dropped 9 bases, with 11 bases sitting between them. The CDR3 region is CASSEMDTRQYF. As DNA, the CDR3 is TGTGCCAGCAGTGAAATGGACACCCGGCAGTACTTC.

The rearrangement links TRBV10-1 to TRBJ2-7; 11 bases align to TRBD2. Trimming at V came to 2 bases and at J to 2 bases, leaving 2 bases not matched to a gene. Germline values: CDR1 WNHNN, CDR2 SYGVQD (reference sequence). This CDR3 has 15 amino acids. The CDR3 nucleotides are TGCGCCAGCAGTGAGGGGACTAGCGGAACCTACGAGCAGTACTTC. Residues: CASSEGTSGTYEQYF.

The rearrangement uses TRBV30 and TRBJ1-4, with TRBD1 matching 8 bases. The CDR3 is made up of 15 amino acids. With V trimmed by 2 bases and J by 7 bases, 9 bases remained unmatched. CDR1 GTSNPN and CDR2 SVGIG come from the germline V gene (reference sequence). CDR3 DNA sequence: TGTGCCTGGAGTCGAGAAACAGGGGGGAGTGAAAAACTGTTTTTT. Translation gives CAWSRETGGSEKLFF.

The V gene is TRBV9, the J gene TRBJ2-1, with 12 bases lining up with TRBD1. Germline V gene sequence: CDR1 SGDLS, CDR2 YYNGEE. V lost 4 bases, J lost 10 bases, and 12 bases stayed unmatched. The CDR3 runs to 16 residues. CDR3 DNA: TGTGCCAGCAGCACTACCCCGGGACAGGGGGCTGGGGAGCAGTTCTTC. Its protein product is CASSTTPGQGAGEQFF.

The rearrangement links TRBV30 to TRBJ1-5; 7 bases map to TRBD1. CDR3 length: 15 residues. The trim removed 0 bases at V and 3 bases at J, leaving 5 bases unmatched. In germline, CDR1 is GTSNPN, CDR2 SVGIG (reference sequence). CDR3 residues: CAWSVGRGSNQPQHF. The CDR3 DNA follows: TGTGCCTGGAGTGTGGGCAGGGGGTCCAATCAGCCCCAGCATTTT.

The genes are TRBV10-2 and TRBJ1-3, with TRBD1 identical over 8 bases. This CDR3 spans 16 amino acids. Germline V gene lookup returns CDR1 WSHSY and CDR2 SAAADI. V shed 2 bases and J 4 bases; nucleotides not matched to a gene: 7. CDR3 protein: CASSEAATGAGNTIYF. The CDR3 DNA follows: TGCGCCAGCAGTGAGGCGGCGACAGGGGCCGGAAACACCATATATTTT.

This clone was counted between two and nine times. The chain is built from TRBV12-3 or TRBV12-4 and TRBJ1-2; the D gene is possibly TRBD1 (6 bases). Trimming cost V 3 bases and J 8 bases, with 7 bases left between them. The CDR3 loop spans 11 amino acids. CDR3 residues: CASSFGGGYTF. CDR3 in DNA: TGTGCCAGCAGTTTTGGGGGCGGCTACACCTTC.

This rearrangement joins TRBV6-1 to TRBJ1-6, with unresolved D. The CDR3 contains 14 residues. Germline values: CDR1 MNHNS, CDR2 SASEGT. Trimming removed 1 base from V and 5 bases from J, with 6 bases in between. CDR3 DNA sequence: TGTGCCAGCAGTGAAGGCCAGCATAATTCACCCCTCCACTTT. Translation gives CASSEGQHNSPLHF.

The rearrangement uses TRBV25-1 and TRBJ2-5; D not resolved. The CDR3 has 11 residues. Germline CDR1 reads MGHDK; CDR2 reads SYGVNS. V shed 6 bases and J shed 0 bases, with 2 bases lying between them. The CDR3 bases are TGTGCCAGCAGGTACCAAGAGACCCAGTACTTC. Protein sequence: CASRYQETQYF.

CDR3 protein: CASSLGPQETQYF. DNA of the CDR3: TGTGCCAGCAGCTTAGGCCCTCAAGAGACCCAGTACTTC. The chain couples TRBV7-3 to TRBJ2-5; D gene ambiguous. Germline loops: CDR1 SGHTA, CDR2 FQGTGA. The length of the CDR3 is 13 residues. V dropped 2 bases and J dropped 2 bases, with 6 bases sitting between them.

The chain recombines TRBV5-1 with TRBJ2-2, with 7 bases that match TRBD2. Germline CDR1 is SGHRS and CDR2 is YFSETQ. J was trimmed by 5 bases and V by 1 base; bases with no gene match: 5. This CDR3 is built from 15 residues. The CDR3 DNA follows: TGCGCCAGCAGCTTGATAGCGGGCGGAACCGGGGAGCTGTTTTTT. Translation: CASSLIAGGTGELFF.

V and J are TRBV6-6 and TRBJ2-5; TRBD2 is a possible D gene (5 bases). CDR1 is MNHNY, CDR2 SVGAGI, per germline (reference sequence). Trimming took 7 bases from V and 3 from J, leaving 6 bases between them. This CDR3 is built from 11 residues. The chain's CDR3 is CASKGEETQYF. The CDR3 nucleotides read TGTGCCAGCAAGGGAGAAGAGACCCAGTACTTC.

The genes are TRBV2 and TRBJ2-2; the D is unclear. The CDR3 runs to 14 residues. V was shortened by 6 bases and J by 3 bases, with 11 bases between the two germline ends. Germline V CDR1 and CDR2: SNHLY, FYNNEI. DNA of the CDR3: TGTGCCAGCAGCGAGAGACCCCACACCGGGGAGCTGTTTTTT. Translation: CASSERPHTGELFF. Filled out from reference TRBV2 and TRBJ2-2, the complete variable domain reads EPEVTQTPSHQVTQMGQEVILRCVPISNHLYFYWYRQILGQKVEFLVSFYNNEISEKSEIFDDQFSVERPDGSNFTLKIRSTKLEDSAMYFCASSERPHTGELFFGEGSRLTVL.

The gene calls are TRBV5-1 and TRBJ2-3; 9 bases fit TRBD1. This CDR3 contains 15 residues. From germline, CDR1 is SGHRS and CDR2 YFSETQ. Unmatched junction bases numbered 4, after V lost 4 bases and J lost 1 base. The CDR3 sequence: CASSEQGAGTDTQYF. The CDR3 coding sequence is TGCGCCAGCAGCGAACAGGGGGCTGGCACAGATACGCAGTATTTT.

This clone was counted many times. The chain's CDR3 is CASSPGVVYGYTF. As DNA, the CDR3 is TGTGCCAGCAGCCCAGGGGTGGTCTATGGCTACACCTTC. The V and J genes are TRBV11-3 and TRBJ1-2; D is perhaps TRBD1 (6 bases). The germline CDR1 and CDR2 sequences are SGHNT and YENEEA. The CDR3 is made up of 13 amino acids. Trimming left V 5 bases short and J 4 bases short, with 11 bases between.

This clone was seen only a few times. The chain uses TRBV12-5 and TRBJ1-1; 8 bases fit TRBD1. The germline V gene encodes CDR1 LGHNT and CDR2 FRNRAP. V trimming: 2 bases; J trimming: 5 bases; junction bases outside the gene matches: 4. CDR3 length equals 14 residues. The CDR3 DNA follows: TGTGCTAGTGGTTTGCAGGGGGCTGGTACTGAAGCTTTCTTT. It is translated as CASGLQGAGTEAFF. Full variable domain (missing parts from reference TRBV12-5 and TRBJ1-1): DARVTQTPRHKVTEMGQEVTMRCQPILGHNTVFWYRQTMMQGLELLAYFRNRAPLDDSGMPKDRFSAEMPDATLATLKIQPSEPRDSAVYFCASGLQGAGTEAFFGQGTRLTVV.

The V gene is TRBV5-8, the J gene TRBJ2-3, with TRBD2 as a possible D gene (5 bases). Trimming stripped 4 bases from V and 6 bases from J, with 12 bases between. The germline V gene has CDR1 SGHTS and CDR2 YDEGEE. The CDR3 spans 13 residues. The CDR3 region has the DNA TGTGCCAGCAGCCCCCCTAGCTACGATACGCAGTATTTT. This gives the protein CASSPPSYDTQYF. The whole variable domain, filled in from reference TRBV5-8 and TRBJ2-3, reads EAGVTQSPTHLIKTRGQQATLRCSPISGHTSVYWYQQALGLGLQFLLWYDEGEERNRGNFPPRFSGRQFPNYSSELNVNALELEDSALYLCASSPPSYDTQYFGPGTRLTVL.

The chain couples TRBV9 to TRBJ2-2; D gene uncertain. The germline gives CDR1 SGDLS, CDR2 YYNGEE. The CDR3 consists of 15 residues. V was shortened by 0 bases and J by 1 base, with 7 bases between the two germline ends. The CDR3 DNA follows: TGTGCCAGCAGCGTAGCCGCACAGAACACCGGGGAGCTGTTTTTT. The encoded protein is CASSVAAQNTGELFF.